This passage covers 21 T cell receptor beta chains from one sample sequenced in a study of blood T cell repertoires in COVID-19. Measured with immunoSEQ multiplex PCR; TCRdb has only the in-frame clones, and not every one. This table holds 250,000 or so clones, 65% to 85% found once. The source material was peripheral blood. The receptors here all came from a middle-aged woman who had recovered from COVID-19.

The V gene is TRBV5-1, the J gene TRBJ1-1, with D perhaps matching TRBD1 (6 bases). The length of the CDR3 is 13 residues. CDR1 is SGHRS, CDR2 YFSETQ, per germline. V lost 4 bases, J lost 1 base, and 8 bases lay in between. The CDR3 loop is CASSRGQNTEAFF. CDR3 bases: TGCGCCAGCAGCCGGGGACAGAACACTGAAGCTTTCTTT.

The chain recombines TRBV4-1 with TRBJ2-3; D not resolved. With 4 bases removed from V and 2 bases from J, the gap between germline ends came to 13 bases. The CDR3 totals 15 residues. In germline, CDR1 is MGHRA, CDR2 YSYEKL. CDR3 sequence (DNA): TGCGCCAGCAGCCCCCATGGCGACTTCACAGATACGCAGTATTTT. It yields the protein CASSPHGDFTDTQYF.

The chain couples TRBV6-5 to TRBJ2-7; 7 bases map to TRBD1. This CDR3 has 16 amino acids. The ends lost 1 base at V and 2 bases at J; junction bases unmatched: 8. Germline lookup yields CDR1 MNHEY and CDR2 SVGAGI. CDR3 nucleotides: TGTGCCAGCAGTTACTACCCCAGGGACAGTACCTACGAGCAGTACTTC. The encoded protein is CASSYYPRDSTYEQYF.

The chain is built from TRBV5-1 and TRBJ2-1; 11 bases are a match to TRBD2. Unmatched junction bases numbered 8, after V lost 4 bases and J lost 8 bases. Germline V gene lookup returns CDR1 SGHRS and CDR2 YFSETQ. The CDR3 has 15 residues. For the CDR3, the DNA is TGCGCCAGCAGCCTTAGCGGGGGGGCCCCCCATGAGCAGTTCTTC. Encoded protein: CASSLSGGAPHEQFF.

This clone was detected once. The chain couples TRBV25-1 to TRBJ2-7, with unresolved D. The V gene lost 3 bases and the J gene lost 4 bases, with 10 bases spanning the gap. The CDR3 runs to 13 residues. Per the germline V gene, CDR1 is MGHDK and CDR2 is SYGVNS. CDR3 in DNA: TGTGCCAGCAGTGAGAGTCCCCTTTACGAGCAGTACTTC. This codes for CASSESPLYEQYF.

J is TRBJ1-2 and V is TRBV5-4; weak D call: TRBD1 (6 bases). Germline loops: CDR1 SGHNT, CDR2 YYREEE (reference sequence). V lost 1 base and J lost 4, with 11 bases in between. The CDR3 is made up of 14 amino acids. This CDR3 is CASSLTGRSYGYTF. In DNA, the CDR3 is TGTGCCAGCAGCTTGACAGGGCGCAGCTATGGCTACACCTTC. Full variable domain (outside the CDR3, taken from reference TRBV5-4 and TRBJ1-2): ETGVTQSPTHLIKTRGQQVTLRCSSQSGHNTVSWYQQALGQGPQFIFQYYREEENGRGNFPPRFSGLQFPNYSSELNVNALELDDSALYLCASSLTGRSYGYTFGSGTRLTVV.

The CDR3 spells CASSQTGDSGANVLTF. CDR3 nucleotide sequence: TGTGCCAGCAGCCAGACAGGTGACTCTGGGGCCAACGTCCTGACTTTC. The chain combines TRBV5-5 with TRBJ2-6; D is perhaps TRBD1 (6 bases). The CDR3 runs to 16 residues. The germline gives CDR1 SGHKS, CDR2 YYEKEE (reference sequence). The V and J ends lost 4 bases and 0 bases respectively, with 11 bases between them.

This rearrangement joins TRBV28 to TRBJ1-3, with D unclear. The germline V gene has CDR1 MDHEN and CDR2 SYDVKM. Deletions cut 6 bases from V and 0 bases from J, with 9 bases between. This CDR3 contains 14 residues. The CDR3 coding sequence is TGTGCCAGCAGCCCCCTTGTCTCTGGAAACACCATATATTTT. The encoded protein is CASSPLVSGNTIYF.

The chain employs TRBV28 and TRBJ1-5; 7 positions match TRBD1. The germline V gene encodes CDR1 MDHEN and CDR2 SYDVKM. J lost 6 bases, V lost 2 bases, and 13 bases had no gene match. The CDR3 has 17 residues. CDR3: CASSLKIGTVYTQPQHF. DNA for the CDR3: TGTGCCAGCAGTTTAAAAATAGGGACAGTTTATACTCAGCCCCAGCATTTT.

The chain uses TRBV5-4 and TRBJ1-1; no firm D call. V was cut by 4 bases and J by 1 base, with 11 bases left in between. CDR3 length: 14 amino acids. CDR1 and CDR2 (germline): SGHNT, YYREEE (reference sequence). The CDR3 sequence is CASSMGGRNTEAFF. CDR3 coding DNA: TGTGCCAGCAGCATGGGAGGGAGGAACACTGAAGCTTTCTTT. The entire variable domain, with the rest obtained from reference TRBV5-4 and TRBJ1-1, is as follows: ETGVTQSPTHLIKTRGQQVTLRCSSQSGHNTVSWYQQALGQGPQFIFQYYREEENGRGNFPPRFSGLQFPNYSSELNVNALELDDSALYLCASSMGGRNTEAFFGQGTRLTVV.

A note on this clone: The germline gene is not matched at one end of the junction; a read error may be the cause. This chain links TRBV27 with TRBJ2-3; D might be TRBD1 (5 bases). This CDR3 comprises 13 residues. From germline, CDR1 is MNHEY and CDR2 SMNVEV (reference sequence). As DNA, the CDR3 is TGTGCCAGCAGTTTTGGTGGCACAGGTACGCAGTATTTT. Its protein product is CASSFGGTGTQYF.

The chain recombines TRBV10-1 with TRBJ2-6; a possible D gene is TRBD1 (6 bases). Germline V gene sequence: CDR1 WNHNN, CDR2 SYGVQD (reference sequence). The CDR3 covers 16 residues. V lost 6 bases and J 1 base, leaving 13 bases between the germline ends. The CDR3 region is CASSRGTPSGANVLTF. CDR3 coding DNA: TGCGCCAGCAGCAGAGGGACACCTTCTGGGGCCAACGTCCTGACTTTC.

The chain couples TRBV28 to TRBJ1-4; TRBD1 aligns across 7 bases. In germline, CDR1 is MDHEN, CDR2 SYDVKM. The CDR3 length is 13 residues. Trimming cost V 5 bases and J 6 bases; bases outside gene matches: 3. CDR3 DNA sequence: TGTGCCAGCAGTCCCCAGGGGGATGAAAAACTGTTTTTT. Protein: CASSPQGDEKLFF. Complete variable domain (other parts from reference TRBV28 and TRBJ1-4): DVKVTQSSRYLVKRTGEKVFLECVQDMDHENMFWYRQDPGLGLRLIYFSYDVKMKEKGDIPEGYSVSREKKERFSLILESASTNQTSMYLCASSPQGDEKLFFGSGTQLSVL.

The chain links TRBV7-9 to TRBJ2-2; 10 nucleotides match TRBD2. Germline loops: CDR1 SEHNR, CDR2 FQNEAQ (reference sequence). CDR3 length: 15 residues. The V and J ends lost 2 bases and 7 bases, in that order; junction bases with no gene match: 4. CDR3 protein: CASSLTLAGDGELFF. The CDR3 nucleotides read TGTGCCAGCAGCTTAACCCTAGCGGGGGACGGGGAGCTGTTTTTT.

The rearrangement links TRBV2 to TRBJ1-5, with D possibly TRBD1 on 5 matching bases. The CDR3 has 17 residues. Germline V gives CDR1 SNHLY, CDR2 FYNNEI. V lost 4 bases, J lost 0 bases, and 16 bases lay in between. The CDR3 sequence: CASSVSGSTASNQPQHF. Here the CDR3 DNA reads TGTGCCAGCAGTGTCTCCGGGTCGACAGCTAGCAATCAGCCCCAGCATTTT.

The rearrangement uses TRBV30 and TRBJ1-6; D call uncertain. The V gene's germline CDR1 is GTSNPN and CDR2 SVGIG (reference sequence). V was trimmed by 3 bases and J by 12 bases, leaving 15 bases between them. CDR3 length: 13 amino acids. The CDR3 region is CAWRRYGGGPLHF. CDR3 DNA: TGTGCCTGGAGACGGTACGGCGGAGGACCCCTCCACTTT.

J is TRBJ1-6 and V is TRBV3-1 (or the pseudogene TRBV3-2); no clear D. V dropped 4 bases and J dropped 10 bases, with 17 bases sitting between them. The CDR3 length is 15 residues. CDR1 is LGHDT and CDR2 is YNNKEL in the germline V gene (reference sequence). The CDR3 loop reads CASSLQELPRSPLHF. In DNA, the CDR3 is TGTGCCAGCAGCCTACAAGAATTACCACGCTCACCCCTCCACTTT.

The V and J genes are TRBV25-1 and TRBJ2-3, with D maybe TRBD2 (6 bases). This CDR3 has 14 residues. The germline V gene encodes CDR1 MGHDK and CDR2 SYGVNS. Trimming took off 1 base at V and 5 bases at J, with 10 bases between the two ends. The CDR3 DNA is TGTGCCAGCAGTGAATCTTGGGGAGGAGATACGCAGTATTTT. Translating gives CASSESWGGDTQYF.

This chain links TRBV6-5 with TRBJ1-4, with D uncertain. V was pared by 6 bases and J by 5 bases, with 7 bases between. The germline CDR1 and CDR2 sequences are MNHEY and SVGAGI. This CDR3 has 12 amino acids. In nucleotides, the CDR3 is TGTGCCAGCAGCTTCCCGAATGAAAAACTGTTTTTT. Translating gives CASSFPNEKLFF.

The chain couples TRBV6-4 to TRBJ1-2, with D unresolved. This CDR3 has 16 residues. Trimming cost V 4 bases and J 0 bases, with 15 bases left between them. Germline V CDR1 and CDR2: MRHNA, SNTAGT. In DNA, the CDR3 is TGTGCCAGCAGTGCCAACTGGGCCCCGGCTAACTATGGCTACACCTTC. The encoded protein is CASSANWAPANYGYTF.

V is TRBV30 and J is TRBJ1-2; D might be TRBD1 (5 bases). Germline V lookup: CDR1 GTSNPN, CDR2 SVGIG (reference sequence). V shed 2 bases and J shed 3 bases, with 13 bases lying between them. CDR3 size: 14 residues. CDR3 sequence reads: CAWSSQGAHYGYTF. The DNA of the CDR3 is TGTGCCTGGAGTTCTCAGGGCGCGCACTATGGCTACACCTTC.